What follows describes a single TCR beta chain. Its antigen is currently unknown. Prior to thyroid surgery, none of the patients had received any treatment. The data are from a study of metastatic and nonmetastatic thyroid tumors. As for the study in general: Repertoire data that came from the blood and tumor or nodule tissue of malignant and benign thyroid patients were compared. Whole-study findings and limits: Versus benign nodules, malignant thyroid tumors reportedly had significantly higher TCR beta diversity, in blood and tumor.

Per the original methods: For papillary thyroid cancer, a distant-metastasis classifier was constructed from CDR3 differences observed across clinicopathological groups. TCRdb re-clonotyped the PCR reads through MiXCR. What appears here as the V and J calls and clone size reflects TCRdb's work, not the paper's. The sample consists of about 14,000 clones, 32% of them appearing once. The V gene's germline CDR1 is DFQATT and CDR2 SNEGSKA (reference sequence). With 6 bases clipped from V and 2 bases from J, the junction kept 19 bases outside the gene matches. This CDR3 is 17 amino acids long. Specimen: tumor tissue. V and J are TRBV20-1 and TRBJ2-7, with TRBD2 matching 7 bases. The receptor's source is a female donor with papillary thyroid cancer or a benign thyroid nodule (not recorded which). Some clones in this sample may be carry-over from other donors' samples. CDR3 sequence: CSAVVGLSGGPTYEQYF. CDR3 coding DNA: TGCAGTGCGGTAGTGGGGTTATCGGGAGGCCCGACCTACGAGCAGTACTTC.